This entry concerns a single T cell receptor beta chain. The data stem from a study of blood T cell repertoires in COVID-19. Study information: The United States, Italy and Spain provided the acute and convalescent COVID-19 samples. Sources were T cells, B-cell-depleted T cells, or PBMCs; the material itself was cDNA or gDNA.

Trimming left V 4 bases short and J 4 bases short, with 7 bases between. The CDR3 totals 12 residues. In the original processing: Cell counts per sample came from amplifying reference gene primers. The repertoire was sequenced with immunoSEQ multiplex PCR; TCRdb's copy has only in-frame clones and lacks some. V and J calls plus clone size are reproduced from that table; the DNA served to infer D and trimming. The table shows hundreds of thousands of clones, with just over 85% occurring only once. One Seattle source followed patients from active infection through their disease course. The sample taken for sequencing was peripheral blood. This clonotype was sampled from a man aged 50 to 60 with COVID-19, enrolled during active disease. This chain connects TRBV12-3 or TRBV12-4 to TRBJ1-2; D possibly corresponds to TRBD1 (5 bases). In nucleotides, the CDR3 is TGTGCCAGCAGTTCTAGGGGCTATGGCTACACCTTC. Translated: CASSSRGYGYTF.